The 20 T cell receptor beta chains below all came from one sample that was sequenced in a study of T cell changes during pregnancy in multiple sclerosis. Method: immunoSEQ multiplex PCR; TCRdb's copy keeps in-frame clones and lacks some. The sample holds some 69,000 clones, 90% to 95% seen once. The sequences come from peripheral blood, collected in the second trimester of pregnancy. The receptors shown here come from a female donor in good health, enrolled as a control in a pregnancy study.

This chain uses TRBV14 with TRBJ2-5, with D tentatively TRBD2 (6 bases). Per germline, CDR1 SGHDN and CDR2 FVKESK. The CDR3 is 12 residues long. With 5 bases removed from V and 11 bases from J, the gap between germline ends came to 15 bases. The CDR3 loop reads CASSGGTDMQYF. The CDR3 DNA is TGTGCCAGCAGCGGAGGGACGGATATGCAGTACTTC.

The chain employs TRBV25-1 and TRBJ2-3, with TRBD1 as a possible D gene (5 bases). Germline-derived CDR1 and CDR2 are MGHDK and SYGVNS. The CDR3 loop spans 12 amino acids. V gave up 5 bases and J gave up 5 bases, with 8 bases separating them. The CDR3 is CASSSQGDTQYF. The CDR3 DNA reads TGTGCCAGCAGTTCCCAGGGAGATACGCAGTATTTT. The full variable domain, with the rest looked up from reference TRBV25-1 and TRBJ2-3, is EADIYQTPRYLVIGTGKKITLECSQTMGHDKMYWYQQDPGMELHLIHYSYGVNSTEKGDLSSESTVSRIRTEHFPLTLESARPSHTSQYLCASSSQGDTQYFGPGTRLTVL.

The gene calls are TRBV4-2 and TRBJ1-2; possible D gene TRBD1, 5 bases. The V gene lost 0 bases and the J gene lost 2 bases, with 7 bases spanning the gap. The CDR3 loop spans 14 amino acids. Per the germline V gene, CDR1 is LGHNA and CDR2 is YNFKEQ. The CDR3 reads CASSQDRGNYGYTF. The CDR3 coding sequence is TGTGCCAGCAGCCAAGATCGGGGGAACTATGGCTACACCTTC.

The chain combines TRBV4-3 with TRBJ2-2; D is possibly TRBD1 or TRBD2 (6 bases each). CDR3 length: 14 residues. In germline, CDR1 is LGHNA, CDR2 YSLEER. V shed 5 bases and J shed 4 bases, with 11 bases lying between them. The CDR3 region is CASSKGGRTGELFF. CDR3 sequence (DNA): TGCGCCAGCAGCAAAGGGGGGCGCACCGGGGAGCTGTTTTTT.

V is TRBV5-1 and J is TRBJ2-2, with TRBD2 matching 13 bases. V gave up 6 bases and J gave up 6 bases; unmatched junction bases: 5. The CDR3 contains 15 residues. CDR1 and CDR2 from the germline V gene are SGHRS and YFSETQ. The CDR3 DNA reads as TGCGCCAGCACCGCACTAGCGGGGGGGCCCGGGGAGCTGTTTTTT. This translates into CASTALAGGPGELFF.

This chain connects TRBV10-3 to TRBJ2-2; 14 positions match TRBD2. CDR1 and CDR2 (germline): ENHRY, SYGVKD. V shed 10 bases and J 6 bases; nucleotides not matched to a gene: 7. The CDR3 sequence is 15 residues long. The CDR3 protein is CATGLAGGRSGELFF. The CDR3 region has the DNA TGTGCCACCGGACTAGCGGGGGGCCGTTCCGGGGAGCTGTTTTTT.

This clone was recorded once. V is TRBV29-1 and J is TRBJ1-4; D gene ambiguous. V lost 5 bases, J lost 4 bases, and 17 bases lay in between. The CDR3 contains 15 residues. CDR1 is SQVTM, CDR2 ANQGSEA, per germline. For the CDR3, the DNA is TGCAGCGTTCGGGTCGCACCCGCAGTTAATGAAAAACTGTTTTTT. Encoded protein: CSVRVAPAVNEKLFF. Complete variable domain (other parts from reference TRBV29-1 and TRBJ1-4): SAVISQKPSRDICQRGTSLTIQCQVDSQVTMMFWYRQQPGQSLTLIATANQGSEATYESGFVIDKFPISRPNLTFSTLTVSNMSPEDSSIYLCSVRVAPAVNEKLFFGSGTQLSVL.

The chain carries TRBV5-1 and TRBJ2-7, with 7 bases matching TRBD2. V lost 0 bases, J lost 5 bases, and 5 bases stayed unmatched. The CDR3 runs 14 residues. The germline V gene encodes CDR1 SGHRS and CDR2 YFSETQ. In DNA form, the CDR3 reads TGCGCCAGCAGCTTGGATACTAGCGACGACGAGCAGTACTTC. Its protein is CASSLDTSDDEQYF.

J is TRBJ2-7 and V is TRBV5-1; 14 nucleotides line up with TRBD2. The CDR3 is 17 residues long. Germline lookup yields CDR1 SGHRS and CDR2 YFSETQ. The V and J ends lost 4 bases and 0 bases, in that order; junction bases with no gene match: 6. The CDR3 sequence: CASSRGLAGARSYEQYF. CDR3 nucleotides: TGCGCCAGCAGCAGGGGACTAGCGGGGGCCCGCTCCTACGAGCAGTACTTC.

The genes are TRBV5-1 and TRBJ2-1, with TRBD2 matching over 12 bases. With V trimmed by 4 bases and J by 5 bases, 4 bases remained unmatched. CDR1 is SGHRS, CDR2 YFSETQ, per germline. The CDR3 spans 15 residues. The CDR3, as DNA: TGCGCCAGCAGCGTGACTAGCGGGGGAAACAATGAGCAGTTCTTC. Translated: CASSVTSGGNNEQFF.

J is TRBJ2-7 and V is TRBV9; D unresolved. Trimming took off 0 bases at V and 2 bases at J, with 12 bases between the two ends. Germline assignment: CDR1 SGDLS and CDR2 YYNGEE. The CDR3 is 15 residues long. DNA of the CDR3: TGTGCCAGCAGCGTAGGGGTGGCGGTAACCTACGAGCAGTACTTC. It specifies CASSVGVAVTYEQYF.

This chain connects TRBV28 to TRBJ1-6, with 9 bases lining up with TRBD1. The V and J ends lost 5 bases and 9 bases, in that order; junction bases with no gene match: 8. The CDR3 spans 15 residues. Germline CDR1 and CDR2: MDHEN and SYDVKM. This chain's CDR3 is CASSTPGQGASPLHF. The CDR3 nucleotides read TGTGCCAGCAGTACCCCGGGACAGGGTGCTTCACCCCTCCACTTT.

The J gene is TRBJ1-2, the V gene TRBV5-5, with D unclear. Germline V gene sequence: CDR1 SGHKS, CDR2 YYEKEE (reference sequence). This CDR3 has 13 amino acids. V gave up 4 bases and J gave up 11 bases, with 18 bases separating them. CDR3 in DNA: TGTGCCAGCAGCCCCATGGGGAGGATGGGGTACACCTTC. Translated, it gives CASSPMGRMGYTF. The entire variable domain, with the rest obtained from reference TRBV5-5 and TRBJ1-2, is as follows: DAGVTQSPTHLIKTRGQQVTLRCSPISGHKSVSWYQQVLGQGPQFIFQYYEKEERGRGNFPDRFSARQFPNYSSELNVNALLLGDSALYLCASSPMGRMGYTFGSGTRLTVV.

The chain links TRBV28 to TRBJ1-2, with 9 bases matching TRBD1. Looked up from germline, CDR1 is MDHEN and CDR2 is SYDVKM. Trimming removed 5 bases from V and 6 bases from J; junction bases left unmatched: 13. This CDR3 has 16 residues. In DNA, the CDR3 is TGTGCCAGCAGTACGGGACAGGGATACTCTTTCCATGGCTACACCTTC. It yields the protein CASSTGQGYSFHGYTF.

J is TRBJ2-5 and V is TRBV19; TRBD2 matches 12 bases. Germline trimming cut 5 bases from V and 1 base from J; bases unmatched to any gene: 5. Germline CDR1 reads LNHDA; CDR2 reads SQIVND (reference sequence). This CDR3 spans 16 amino acids. The CDR3 region has the DNA TGTGCCAGTAGTGCCTCTAGCGGGGGGGGCCAAGAGACCCAGTACTTC. Its translation is CASSASSGGGQETQYF.

The rearrangement joins TRBV7-9 to TRBJ1-5, with TRBD1 as a possible D gene (6 bases). V lost 4 bases and J 2 bases, leaving 15 bases between the germline ends. CDR1 SEHNR and CDR2 FQNEAQ come from the germline V gene (reference sequence). There are 16 residues in the CDR3. The CDR3 loop is CASSSQGSLGNQPQHF. The CDR3 DNA reads as TGTGCCAGCAGCTCCCAGGGGAGCTTAGGCAATCAGCCCCAGCATTTT.

V gene TRBV4-3 combines with J gene TRBJ1-1; 9 positions agree with TRBD1. CDR3 length: 14 residues. V was pared by 3 bases and J by 5 bases, with 4 bases of the junction left unmatched. Germline CDR1 reads LGHNA; CDR2 reads YSLEER. The CDR3 protein is CASSHTGGGTEAFF. CDR3 nucleotide sequence: TGCGCCAGCAGCCATACAGGGGGCGGTACTGAAGCTTTCTTT.

This sequence joins TRBV7-3 and TRBJ2-2; TRBD2 agrees at 8 bases. After removal of 2 bases from V and 5 bases from J, the junction contained 1 base not matched to a gene. The CDR3 consists of 14 residues. CDR1 is SGHTA and CDR2 is FQGTGA in the germline V gene. Here the CDR3 reads CASSLGGGTGELFF. The CDR3 region has the DNA TGTGCCAGCAGCTTAGGCGGGGGGACCGGGGAGCTGTTTTTT.

Details on this clone: A read error may account for a junction end that differs from germline. DNA for the CDR3: TGTGCTAGCAGCTTAGGGGCCTCCTACGAGCAGTACTTC. Translation gives CASSLGASYEQYF. The chain joins TRBV7-7 to TRBJ2-7; tentative D call: TRBD1 (5 bases). The CDR3 covers 13 residues. Germline V gene lookup returns CDR1 SSHAT and CDR2 FNYEAQ (reference sequence). Using reference TRBV7-7 and TRBJ2-7 for the parts outside the CDR3, the full variable domain is GAGVSQSPRYKVTKRGQDVTLRCDPISSHATLYWYQQALGQGPEFLTYFNYEAQPDKSGLPSDRFSAERPEGSISTLTIQRTEQRDSAMYRCASSLGASYEQYFGPGTRLTVT.

A few counts support this clone. The gene calls are TRBV9 and TRBJ1-5; D unclear. Looked up from germline, CDR1 is SGDLS and CDR2 is YYNGEE. Trimming pared 3 bases from V and 1 base from J, leaving 11 bases between. CDR3 size: 15 residues. The CDR3 loop is CASSAHDGSNQPQHF. The DNA of the CDR3 is TGTGCCAGCAGCGCCCATGACGGGAGCAATCAGCCCCAGCATTTT. The full variable domain, its missing parts supplied by reference TRBV9 and TRBJ1-5, is DSGVTQTPKHLITATGQRVTLRCSPRSGDLSVYWYQQSLDQGLQFLIQYYNGEERAKGNILERFSAQQFPDLHSELNLSSLELGDSALYFCASSAHDGSNQPQHFGDGTRLSIL.